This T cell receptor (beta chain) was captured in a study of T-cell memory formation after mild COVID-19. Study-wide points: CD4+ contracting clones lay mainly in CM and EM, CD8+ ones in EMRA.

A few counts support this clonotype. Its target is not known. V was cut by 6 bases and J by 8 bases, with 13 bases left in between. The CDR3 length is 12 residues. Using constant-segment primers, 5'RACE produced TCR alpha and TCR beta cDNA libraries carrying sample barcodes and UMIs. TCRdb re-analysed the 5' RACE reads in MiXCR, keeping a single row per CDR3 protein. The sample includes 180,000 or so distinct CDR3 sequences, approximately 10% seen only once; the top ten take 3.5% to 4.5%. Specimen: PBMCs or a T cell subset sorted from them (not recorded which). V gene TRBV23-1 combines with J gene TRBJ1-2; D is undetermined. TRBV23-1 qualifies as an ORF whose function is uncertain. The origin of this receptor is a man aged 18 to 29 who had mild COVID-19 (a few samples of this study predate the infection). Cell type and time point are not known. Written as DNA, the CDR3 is TGCGCCAGCAGACTACCAAGGGAGGGCTACACCTTC. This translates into CASRLPREGYTF.